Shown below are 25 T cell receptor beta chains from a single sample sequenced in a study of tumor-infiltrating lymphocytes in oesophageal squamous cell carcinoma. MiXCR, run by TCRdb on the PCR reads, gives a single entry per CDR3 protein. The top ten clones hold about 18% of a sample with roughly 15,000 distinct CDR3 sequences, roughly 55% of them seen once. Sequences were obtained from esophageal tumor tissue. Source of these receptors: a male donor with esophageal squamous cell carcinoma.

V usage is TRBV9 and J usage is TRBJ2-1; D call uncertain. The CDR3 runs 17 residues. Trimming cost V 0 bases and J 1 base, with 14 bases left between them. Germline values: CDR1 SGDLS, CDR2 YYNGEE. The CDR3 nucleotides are TGTGCCAGCAGCGTAGACGTACCGCAATATTCCTACAATGAGCAGTTCTTC. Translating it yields CASSVDVPQYSYNEQFF.

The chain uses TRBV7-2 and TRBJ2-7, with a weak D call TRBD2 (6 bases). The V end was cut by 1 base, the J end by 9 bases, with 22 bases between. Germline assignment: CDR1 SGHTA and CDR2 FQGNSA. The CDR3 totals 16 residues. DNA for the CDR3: TGTGCCAGCAGCTTAGGACATTGGGGACTTGAAGCGCGGCAGTACTTC. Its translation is CASSLGHWGLEARQYF. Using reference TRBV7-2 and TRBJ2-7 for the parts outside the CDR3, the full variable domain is GAGVSQSPSNKVTEKGKDVELRCDPISGHTALYWYRQSLGQGLEFLIYFQGNSAPDKSGLPSDRFSAERTGGSVSTLTIQRTQQEDSAVYLCASSLGHWGLEARQYFGPGTRLTVT.

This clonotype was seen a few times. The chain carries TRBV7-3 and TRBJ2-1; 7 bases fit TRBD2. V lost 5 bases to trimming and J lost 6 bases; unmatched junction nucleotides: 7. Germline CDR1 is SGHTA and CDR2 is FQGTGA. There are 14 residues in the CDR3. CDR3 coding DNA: TGTGCCAGCAGCATTACCGGCGGGAGCAATGAGCAGTTCTTC. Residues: CASSITGGSNEQFF.

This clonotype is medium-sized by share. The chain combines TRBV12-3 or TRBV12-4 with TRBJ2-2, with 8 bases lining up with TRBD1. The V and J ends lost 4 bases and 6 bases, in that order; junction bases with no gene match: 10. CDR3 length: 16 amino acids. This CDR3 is CASSWTPGGLAGELFF. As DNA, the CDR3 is TGTGCCAGCAGTTGGACTCCAGGGGGCCTGGCCGGGGAGCTGTTTTTT.

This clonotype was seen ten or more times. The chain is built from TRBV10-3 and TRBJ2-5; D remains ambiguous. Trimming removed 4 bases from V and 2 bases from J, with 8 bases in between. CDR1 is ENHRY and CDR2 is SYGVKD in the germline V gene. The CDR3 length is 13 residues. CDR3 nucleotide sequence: TGTGCCATCAGTGCAAGGCTACAAGAGACCCAGTACTTC. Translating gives CAISARLQETQYF.

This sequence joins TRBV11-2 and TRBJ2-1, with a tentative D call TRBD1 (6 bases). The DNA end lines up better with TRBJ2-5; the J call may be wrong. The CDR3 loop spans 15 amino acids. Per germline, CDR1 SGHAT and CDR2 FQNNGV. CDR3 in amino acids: CASSLDYRASETQYF. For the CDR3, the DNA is TGTGCCAGCAGCTTAGATTACAGGGCCTCGGAGACCCAGTACTTC.

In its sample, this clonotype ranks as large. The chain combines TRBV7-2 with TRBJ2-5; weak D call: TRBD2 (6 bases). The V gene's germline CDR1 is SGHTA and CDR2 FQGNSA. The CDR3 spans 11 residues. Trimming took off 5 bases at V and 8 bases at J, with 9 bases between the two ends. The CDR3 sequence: CASSPGTTQYF. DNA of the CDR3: TGTGCCAGCAGCCCGGGGACTACCCAGTACTTC.

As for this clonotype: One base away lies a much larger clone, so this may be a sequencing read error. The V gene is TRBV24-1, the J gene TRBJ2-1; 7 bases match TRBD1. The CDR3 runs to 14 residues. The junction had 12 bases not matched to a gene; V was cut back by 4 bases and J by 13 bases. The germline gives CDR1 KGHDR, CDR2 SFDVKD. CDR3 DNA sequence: TGTGCCACCAGTGAGACCGGGACAGTAGAGACCCAGTTCTTC. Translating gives CATSETGTVETQFF.

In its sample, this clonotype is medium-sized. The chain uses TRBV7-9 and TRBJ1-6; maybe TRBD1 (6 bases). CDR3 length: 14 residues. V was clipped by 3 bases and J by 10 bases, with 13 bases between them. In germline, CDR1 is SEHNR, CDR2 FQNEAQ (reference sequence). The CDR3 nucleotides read TGTGCCAGCAGCTTCCTCACAGGGAACTCACCCCTCCACTTT. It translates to CASSFLTGNSPLHF.

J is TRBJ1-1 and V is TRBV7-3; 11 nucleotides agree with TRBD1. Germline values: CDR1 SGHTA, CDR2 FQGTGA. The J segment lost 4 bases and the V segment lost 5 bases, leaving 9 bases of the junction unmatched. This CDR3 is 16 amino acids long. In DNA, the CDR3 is TGTGCCAGCAGCCCCCTGGGGACAGGGGGATTCACTGAAGCTTTCTTT. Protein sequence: CASSPLGTGGFTEAFF.

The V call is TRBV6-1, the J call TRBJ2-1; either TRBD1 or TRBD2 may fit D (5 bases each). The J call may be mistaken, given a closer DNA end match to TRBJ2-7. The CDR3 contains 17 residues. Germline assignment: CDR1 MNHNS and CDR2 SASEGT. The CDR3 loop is CASSPTRSGLNNYEQYF. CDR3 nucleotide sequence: TGTGCCAGCAGCCCCACCAGGTCGGGGCTTAACAACTACGAGCAGTACTTC.

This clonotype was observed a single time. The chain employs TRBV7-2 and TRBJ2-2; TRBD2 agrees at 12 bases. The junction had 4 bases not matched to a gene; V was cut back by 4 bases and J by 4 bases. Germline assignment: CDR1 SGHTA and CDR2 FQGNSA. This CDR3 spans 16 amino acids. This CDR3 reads CASSSRLAGATGELFF. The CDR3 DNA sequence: TGTGCCAGCAGCTCGCGACTAGCGGGAGCCACCGGGGAGCTGTTTTTT.

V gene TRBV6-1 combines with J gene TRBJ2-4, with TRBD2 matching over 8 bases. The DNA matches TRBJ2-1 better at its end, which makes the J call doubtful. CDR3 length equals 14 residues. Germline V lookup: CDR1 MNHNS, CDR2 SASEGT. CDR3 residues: CASRPLREVYEQFF. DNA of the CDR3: TGTGCCAGCAGACCCCTGCGGGAGGTGTATGAGCAGTTCTTC.

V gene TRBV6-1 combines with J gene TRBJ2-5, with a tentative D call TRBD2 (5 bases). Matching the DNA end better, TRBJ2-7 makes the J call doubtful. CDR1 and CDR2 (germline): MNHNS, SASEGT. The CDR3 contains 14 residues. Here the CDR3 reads CASTEELGTYEQYF. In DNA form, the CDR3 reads TGTGCCAGCACGGAGGAACTAGGGACCTACGAGCAGTACTTC.

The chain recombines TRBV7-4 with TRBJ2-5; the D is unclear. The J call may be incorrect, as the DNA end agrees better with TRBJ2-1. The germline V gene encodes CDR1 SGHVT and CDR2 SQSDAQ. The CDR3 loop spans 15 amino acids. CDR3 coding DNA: TGTGCCAGCAGCTTAGGGCGTGGTTCCTACAATGAGCAGTTCTTC. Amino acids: CASSLGRGSYNEQFF.

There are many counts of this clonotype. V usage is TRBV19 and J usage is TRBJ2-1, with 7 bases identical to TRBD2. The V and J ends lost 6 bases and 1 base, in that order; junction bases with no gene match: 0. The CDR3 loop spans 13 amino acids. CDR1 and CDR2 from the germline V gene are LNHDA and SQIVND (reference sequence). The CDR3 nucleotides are TGTGCCAGTAGCGGGAGGTCCTACAATGAGCAGTTCTTC. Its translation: CASSGRSYNEQFF.

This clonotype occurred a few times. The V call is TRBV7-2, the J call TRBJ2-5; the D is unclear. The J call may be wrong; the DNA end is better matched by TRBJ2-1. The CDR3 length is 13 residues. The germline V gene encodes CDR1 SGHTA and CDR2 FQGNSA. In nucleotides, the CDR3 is TGTGCCAGCAGCTTAAACCCTCGGAGAGAGCAGTTCTTC. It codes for CASSLNPRREQFF.

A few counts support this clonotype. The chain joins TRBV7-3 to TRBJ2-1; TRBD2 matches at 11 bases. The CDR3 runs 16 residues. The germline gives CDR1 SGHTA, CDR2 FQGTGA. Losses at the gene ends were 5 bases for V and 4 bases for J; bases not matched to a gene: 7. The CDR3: CASSNSGGATYNEQFF. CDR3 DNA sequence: TGTGCCAGCAGCAATAGCGGGGGGGCTACTTACAATGAGCAGTTCTTC.

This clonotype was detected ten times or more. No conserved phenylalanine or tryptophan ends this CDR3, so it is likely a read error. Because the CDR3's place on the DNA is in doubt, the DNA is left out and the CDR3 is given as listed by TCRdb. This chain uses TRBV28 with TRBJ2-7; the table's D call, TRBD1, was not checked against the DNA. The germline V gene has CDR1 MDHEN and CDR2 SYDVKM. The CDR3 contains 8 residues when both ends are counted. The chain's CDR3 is CASSLQGG.

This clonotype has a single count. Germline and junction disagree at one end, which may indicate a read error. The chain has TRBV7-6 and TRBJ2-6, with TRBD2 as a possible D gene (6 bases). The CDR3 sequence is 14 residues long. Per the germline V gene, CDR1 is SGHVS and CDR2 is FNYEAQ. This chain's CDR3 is CASSLSNQGGGKFF. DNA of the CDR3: TGTGCTAGCAGCTTATCGAATCAGGGTGGCGGGAAGTTCTTC.

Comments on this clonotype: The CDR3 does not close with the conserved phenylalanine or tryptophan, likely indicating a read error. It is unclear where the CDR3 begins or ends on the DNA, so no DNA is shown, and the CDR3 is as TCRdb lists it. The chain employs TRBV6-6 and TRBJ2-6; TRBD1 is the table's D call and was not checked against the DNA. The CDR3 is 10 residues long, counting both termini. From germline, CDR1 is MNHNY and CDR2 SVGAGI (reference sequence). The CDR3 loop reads CASSYGDSFS.

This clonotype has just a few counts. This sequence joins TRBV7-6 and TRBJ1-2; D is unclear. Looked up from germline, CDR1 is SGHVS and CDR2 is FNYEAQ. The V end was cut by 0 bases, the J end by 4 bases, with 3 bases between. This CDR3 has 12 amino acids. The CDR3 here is CASSLAGYGYTF. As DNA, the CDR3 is TGTGCCAGCAGCTTAGCCGGCTATGGCTACACCTTC.

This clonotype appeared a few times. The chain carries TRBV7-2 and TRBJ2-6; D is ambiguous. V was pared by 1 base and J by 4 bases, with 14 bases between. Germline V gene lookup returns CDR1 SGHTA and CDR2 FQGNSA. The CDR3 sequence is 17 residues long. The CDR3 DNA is TGTGCCAGCAGCTTAGACTCGGGTTTTAGGGGGGCCAACGTCCTGACTTTC. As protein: CASSLDSGFRGANVLTF. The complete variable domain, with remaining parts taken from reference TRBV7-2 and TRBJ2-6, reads GAGVSQSPSNKVTEKGKDVELRCDPISGHTALYWYRQSLGQGLEFLIYFQGNSAPDKSGLPSDRFSAERTGGSVSTLTIQRTQQEDSAVYLCASSLDSGFRGANVLTFGAGSRLTVL.

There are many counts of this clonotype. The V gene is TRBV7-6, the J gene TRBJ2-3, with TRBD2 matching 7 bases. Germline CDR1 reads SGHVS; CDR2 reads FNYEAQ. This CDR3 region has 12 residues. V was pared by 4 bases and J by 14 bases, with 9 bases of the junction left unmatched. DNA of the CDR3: TGTGCCAGCAGCTCCGGGAGGTGGGAGCTGTATTTT. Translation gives CASSSGRWELYF.

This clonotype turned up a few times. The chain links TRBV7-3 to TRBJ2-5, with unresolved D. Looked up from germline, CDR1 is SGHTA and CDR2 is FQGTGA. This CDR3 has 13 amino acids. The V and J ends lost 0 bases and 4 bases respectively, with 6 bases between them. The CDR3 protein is CASSLTGPETQYF. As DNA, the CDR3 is TGTGCCAGCAGCTTAACCGGCCCAGAGACCCAGTACTTC.